This T cell receptor beta chain comes out of a study of multiple sclerosis patients with progressive multifocal leukoencephalopathy. The sample's time point: time of PML onset. PML in natalizumab-treated patients developed after between about 15 and 60 months of natalizumab therapy. At PML onset, T3 blood samples were taken. The CDR3 loop spans 12 amino acids. Germline assignment: CDR1 SGDLS and CDR2 YYNGEE. V was cut by 0 bases and J by 8 bases, with 6 bases left in between. This table comes from immunoSEQ multiplex PCR, and its TCRdb copy is limited to in-frame clones, with some not included. The profile shows 31,000 or so clones, 80% to 90% of them singletons.

The TCR originated in a woman between 40 and 50 years old with progressive multifocal leukoencephalopathy. The sample consisted of PBMCs, taken from a patient treated with natalizumab. The chain is built from TRBV9 and TRBJ2-1; a weak D match, TRBD1 (5 bases). CDR3 protein: CASSVAGHEQFF. In nucleotides, the CDR3 is TGTGCCAGCAGCGTAGCAGGGCATGAGCAGTTCTTC.